This T cell receptor (beta chain) was documented in a study of CD8 T cells in ankylosing spondylitis. As to this clonotype: What it binds is unknown.

Overall study findings and caveats: The clones that were linked to disease were reported to be significantly enriched in matched synovial fluid samples from ankylosing spondylitis patients. Several of the motif variants were reported before in synovial fluid and blood from reactive arthritis. A CD8+ phenotype characterized the disease-linked clones, which were relatively rare in peripheral blood.

As the method for making TCR beta libraries, quantitative 5'-RACE with molecular barcodes was used. TCRdb redid the calling of the 5' RACE reads with MiXCR, one entry per CDR3 protein. The table lists some 250,000 distinct CDR3 sequences, over 8.5% of them singletons. Germline lookup yields CDR1 SGHVS and CDR2 FNYEAQ. Trimming left V 2 bases short and J 5 bases short, with 10 bases between. CDR3 length equals 13 residues. The material sequenced was blood, either unsorted or a sorted T cell fraction (not recorded which). The rearrangement links TRBV7-6 to TRBJ2-7, with TRBD2 as a possible D gene (5 bases). This TCR was sampled from a male donor with ankylosing spondylitis or in good health (not recorded which). CDR3 sequence: CASSLFEGDEQYF. CDR3 DNA sequence: TGTGCCAGCAGCTTATTCGAGGGAGACGAGCAGTACTTC.